Listed here are 18 T cell receptor beta chains from one sample, sequenced in a study of T cells after posttransplantation cyclophosphamide. Cyclophosphamide on days +3 and +4 followed busulfan-fludarabine conditioning and a marrow graft. The method was immunoSEQ multiplex PCR; TCRdb's version includes in-frame clones alone and lacks a portion of them. The profile shows tens of thousands of clones, roughly 78% of them singletons. The sequencing here drew on CD4+ T cells sorted from blood, taken approximately 2,000 days after a stem cell transplant with posttransplant cyclophosphamide. All receptors come from a female patient aged 35-55 years who received an allogeneic stem cell transplant from a related donor, was CMV-positive, and had no GVHD. The graft donor may be the source of some T cells.

The V call is TRBV7-8, the J call TRBJ1-2; 9 bases agree with TRBD1. CDR3 length equals 14 residues. V trimming: 5 bases; J trimming: 4 bases; junction bases outside the gene matches: 5. Germline V gene data show CDR1 as SGHVS and CDR2 as FQNEAQ. The CDR3 reads CASSNTGGTYGYTF. Written as DNA, the CDR3 is TGTGCCAGCAGCAATACAGGGGGCACCTATGGCTACACCTTC.

V is TRBV18 and J is TRBJ2-4; possibly TRBD1 for D (5 bases). The CDR3 spans 15 residues. Per the germline V gene, CDR1 is KGHSH and CDR2 is LQKENI. With 4 bases removed from V and 0 bases from J, the gap between germline ends came to 10 bases. The CDR3 loop is CASSQTTVAKNIQYF. The CDR3, as DNA: TGTGCCAGCTCACAAACGACAGTAGCCAAAAACATTCAGTACTTC. Complete variable domain (other parts from reference TRBV18 and TRBJ2-4): NAGVMQNPRHLVRRRGQEARLRCSPMKGHSHVYWYRQLPEEGLKFMVYLQKENIIDESGMPKERFSAEFPKEGPSILRIQQVVRGDSAAYFCASSQTTVAKNIQYFGAGTRLSVL.

The chain is built from TRBV6-5 and TRBJ1-2; possibly TRBD1 for D (6 bases). Germline V gene lookup returns CDR1 MNHEY and CDR2 SVGAGI. The ends were cut back, 4 bases at V and 4 bases at J, with 10 bases in the middle. CDR3 length equals 13 residues. The CDR3 spells CASSFDRSYGYTF. DNA for the CDR3: TGTGCCAGCAGTTTCGACAGGTCCTATGGCTACACCTTC.

This sequence joins TRBV19 and TRBJ2-6, with 7 bases identical to TRBD1. The V gene end was trimmed by 1 base and the J gene end by 0 bases; junction bases not matched to a gene: 3. The V gene's germline CDR1 is LNHDA and CDR2 SQIVND (reference sequence). The CDR3 spans 17 residues. CDR3 loop: CASSIATGVSGANVLTF. The CDR3 coding sequence is TGTGCCAGTAGTATAGCAACAGGGGTCTCTGGGGCCAACGTCCTGACTTTC.

This clone was recorded a few times. CDR3 region: CASSISPLNYGYTF. Here the CDR3 DNA reads TGTGCCAGTAGTATATCTCCCCTGAACTATGGCTACACCTTC. The rearrangement uses TRBV19 and TRBJ1-2; D is undetermined. Per germline, CDR1 LNHDA and CDR2 SQIVND (reference sequence). V was cut by 2 bases and J by 2 bases, with 9 bases left in between. The CDR3 runs 14 residues.

DNA of the CDR3: TGTGCCAGCAGCTCTAGCTCCTACGAGCAGTACTTC. The encoded protein is CASSSSSYEQYF. The chain has TRBV7-8 and TRBJ2-7; the D is unclear. Germline loops: CDR1 SGHVS, CDR2 FQNEAQ. The CDR3 extends over 12 amino acids. The ends were cut back, 4 bases at V and 0 bases at J, with 4 bases in the middle.

The V gene is TRBV7-9, the J gene TRBJ1-4; 9 nucleotides line up with TRBD1. J lost 7 bases, V lost 4 bases, and 16 bases had no gene match. The CDR3 has 18 amino acids. Germline V gene data show CDR1 as SEHNR and CDR2 as FQNEAQ (reference sequence). The CDR3 spells CASSSTSSTGGYGEKLFF. CDR3 nucleotide sequence: TGTGCCAGCAGCTCAACCAGTTCAACAGGGGGCTACGGTGAAAAACTGTTTTTT. The full variable domain, completed using reference TRBV7-9 and TRBJ1-4, is DTGVSQNPRHKITKRGQNVTFRCDPISEHNRLYWYRQTLGQGPEFLTYFQNEAQLEKSRLLSDRFSAERPKGSFSTLEIQRTEQGDSAMYLCASSSTSSTGGYGEKLFFGSGTQLSVL.

This clone appeared once. V gene TRBV6-5 combines with J gene TRBJ1-5, with 8 bases fitting TRBD1. J gave up 3 bases and V 5 bases, and 6 bases lay outside the gene matches. Per the germline V gene, CDR1 is MNHEY and CDR2 is SVGAGI. This CDR3 is built from 15 residues. The CDR3 spells CASSRTGRYNQPQHF. DNA of the CDR3: TGTGCCAGCAGTCGGACAGGGAGATACAATCAGCCCCAGCATTTT.

The V and J genes are TRBV28 and TRBJ2-7; 10 bases match TRBD1. Germline V gene data show CDR1 as MDHEN and CDR2 as SYDVKM. Germline trimming cut 6 bases from V and 3 bases from J; bases unmatched to any gene: 2. The CDR3 contains 13 residues. CDR3: CASSRTGGYEQYF. The CDR3 coding sequence is TGTGCCAGCAGCCGGACAGGGGGCTACGAGCAGTACTTC.

This chain links TRBV19 with TRBJ2-7; D is possibly TRBD2 (5 bases). The V gene's germline CDR1 is LNHDA and CDR2 SQIVND (reference sequence). Trimming left V 4 bases short and J 1 base short, with 11 bases between. This CDR3 has 14 residues. CDR3 protein: CASSKTRRSYEQYF. Written as DNA, the CDR3 is TGTGCCAGTAGTAAAACTAGAAGGTCCTACGAGCAGTACTTC.

This clone was seen only once. The rearrangement links TRBV28 to TRBJ2-5; D may be TRBD1 (6 bases). This CDR3 contains 14 residues. Trimming removed 2 bases at V and 12 bases at J, with 19 bases between. CDR1 and CDR2 from the germline V gene are MDHEN and SYDVKM. CDR3 protein: CASSLTFSNRVEYF. Here the CDR3 DNA reads TGTGCCAGCAGTTTAACATTTTCGAACAGGGTTGAGTACTTC.

This clone appeared once. The chain employs TRBV6-4 and TRBJ2-3; 11 positions agree with TRBD2. With V trimmed by 5 bases and J by 1 base, 2 bases remained unmatched. Germline CDR1 and CDR2: MRHNA and SNTAGT. The CDR3 loop spans 15 amino acids. The CDR3 coding sequence is TGTGCCAGCAGTCCACTAGCGGGGGGCACAGATACGCAGTATTTT. This gives the protein CASSPLAGGTDTQYF.

The gene calls are TRBV7-2 and TRBJ2-7, with D unclear. Germline values: CDR1 SGHTA, CDR2 FQGNSA. Trimming left V 2 bases short and J 3 bases short, with 14 bases between. The CDR3 extends over 15 amino acids. The CDR3 is CASSLQAAHGYEQYF. The CDR3 coding sequence is TGTGCCAGCAGCTTACAAGCCGCTCACGGCTACGAGCAGTACTTC.

This chain joins TRBV7-6 and TRBJ2-7, with TRBD2 identical over 9 bases. V shed 3 bases, J shed 0 bases, and the junction held 12 bases outside the gene matches. The CDR3 length is 18 residues. Germline-derived CDR1 and CDR2 are SGHVS and FNYEAQ. CDR3 residues: CASSFRMGGLAISYEQYF. CDR3 DNA: TGTGCCAGCAGCTTTAGGATGGGAGGACTAGCGATCTCCTACGAGCAGTACTTC.

V and J are TRBV18 and TRBJ1-4; D possibly corresponds to TRBD1 (6 bases). Germline V gene data show CDR1 as KGHSH and CDR2 as LQKENI. With 1 base removed from V and 5 bases from J, the gap between germline ends came to 11 bases. The CDR3 totals 15 residues. The CDR3: CASSPQGGRNEKLFF. The CDR3 DNA follows: TGTGCCAGCTCACCACAGGGGGGGCGGAATGAAAAACTGTTTTTT.

The chain employs TRBV6-5 and TRBJ2-7, with 7 bases matching TRBD1. The CDR3 runs 13 residues. The J segment lost 1 base and the V segment lost 6 bases, leaving 3 bases of the junction unmatched. Germline V CDR1 and CDR2: MNHEY, SVGAGI. The CDR3 DNA follows: TGTGCCAGCAGACAGACAGGGTCCTACGAGCAGTACTTC. This translates into CASRQTGSYEQYF.

This chain links TRBV27 with TRBJ2-7; tentative D call: TRBD1 (6 bases). Germline V CDR1 and CDR2: MNHEY, SMNVEV (reference sequence). The CDR3 is 14 residues long. The V end was cut by 7 bases, the J end by 4 bases, with 17 bases between. Here the CDR3 DNA reads TGTGCCAGCAAACGGGCAGGGGATATGTACGAGCAGTACTTC. Translated: CASKRAGDMYEQYF.

This clone showed up just once. The DNA of the CDR3 is TGCGCCAGCAGCCAAGATCTTAGGGGGCGCGAAAAACTGTTTTTT. It is translated as CASSQDLRGREKLFF. This chain connects TRBV4-3 to TRBJ1-4, with TRBD1 identical over 7 bases. Looked up from germline, CDR1 is LGHNA and CDR2 is YSLEER. Germline trimming cut 0 bases from V and 8 bases from J; bases unmatched to any gene: 6. CDR3 length: 15 amino acids.